Presented here are 27 T cell receptor beta chains from one specimen sequenced in a study of blood T cell dynamics during melanoma immunotherapy. This table comes from immunoSEQ multiplex PCR, and its TCRdb copy is limited to in-frame clones, with some not included. The data contain several thousand clones, around 80% of them singletons. Noted time point: pre-treatment baseline. The sequencing here drew on blood, taken from a patient treated with checkpoint blockade. The receptors shown here come from a human donor with melanoma.

The chain is built from TRBV27 and TRBJ2-7; D gene ambiguous. The CDR3 runs to 18 residues. V lost 0 bases and J lost 2, with 20 bases in between. The germline V gene encodes CDR1 MNHEY and CDR2 SMNVEV (reference sequence). The chain's CDR3 is CASSLSGPGAAEAYEQYF. CDR3 DNA: TGTGCCAGCAGTTTATCGGGCCCAGGAGCAGCAGAAGCCTACGAGCAGTACTTC.

This clone was detected once. The chain couples TRBV6-5 to TRBJ2-7; either TRBD1 or TRBD2 may fit D (6 bases each). The CDR3 is 13 amino acids. The germline gives CDR1 MNHEY, CDR2 SVGAGI. Trimming pared 6 bases from V and 3 bases from J, leaving 12 bases between. The CDR3 DNA sequence: TGTGCCAGCAGGTCGGGGGCCAACTACGAGCAGTACTTC. Translating gives CASRSGANYEQYF.

This chain connects TRBV4-3 to TRBJ1-1, with D uncertain. The germline V gene encodes CDR1 LGHNA and CDR2 YSLEER. The length of the CDR3 is 14 residues. Trimming removed 4 bases from V and 1 base from J, with 10 bases in between. For the CDR3, the DNA is TGCGCCAGCAGCCCCGAAGCAGGGAACACTGAAGCTTTCTTT. It specifies CASSPEAGNTEAFF.

The rearrangement links TRBV7-9 to TRBJ2-1; 9 bases are a match to TRBD1. The CDR3 spans 14 residues. Looked up from germline, CDR1 is SEHNR and CDR2 is FQNEAQ (reference sequence). With 5 bases clipped from V and 7 bases from J, the junction kept 6 bases outside the gene matches. In DNA, the CDR3 is TGTGCCAGCAGCCCGGGACAGGGTCGGAATGAGCAGTTCTTC. Its translation is CASSPGQGRNEQFF.

By proportion, this clone is large (0.1 to 1%). The V and J genes are TRBV5-1 and TRBJ2-7; D remains unclear. CDR1 and CDR2 (germline): SGHRS, YFSETQ. The CDR3 is 13 residues long. Trimming pared 0 bases from V and 2 bases from J, leaving 6 bases between. The CDR3 bases are TGCGCCAGCAGCTTGGACGGACCCTACGAGCAGTACTTC. Its protein product is CASSLDGPYEQYF.

This clone was seen once. The rearrangement uses TRBV10-3 and TRBJ1-5, with D maybe TRBD1 (6 bases). Trimming took off 2 bases at V and 0 bases at J, with 11 bases between the two ends. Germline V gene data show CDR1 as ENHRY and CDR2 as SYGVKD. CDR3 size: 16 residues. DNA of the CDR3: TGTGCCATCAGTGAGGTAGGGGGGGGTAGCAATCAGCCCCAGCATTTT. Translated: CAISEVGGGSNQPQHF.

This clone was recorded once. V and J are TRBV2 and TRBJ2-7, with D possibly TRBD1 on 5 matching bases. Germline CDR1 SNHLY, CDR2 FYNNEI. CDR3 length equals 13 residues. Deletions cut 7 bases from V and 6 bases from J, with 16 bases between. CDR3 nucleotide sequence: TGTGCCAGCACCCCCCAGGGCCTTGCCGAGCAGTACTTC. This encodes CASTPQGLAEQYF.

This chain connects TRBV25-1 to TRBJ2-5; tentatively, D is TRBD2 (5 bases). Germline loops: CDR1 MGHDK, CDR2 SYGVNS. V was clipped by 3 bases and J by 5 bases, with 13 bases between them. The CDR3 totals 14 residues. The CDR3 nucleotides are TGTGCCAGCAGTGAGTCCGCCTCGGGGGAGACCCAGTACTTC. It encodes CASSESASGETQYF.

The rearrangement links TRBV6-5 to TRBJ2-1; D is undetermined. Germline-derived CDR1 and CDR2 are MNHEY and SVGAGI. V was trimmed by 6 bases and J by 8 bases, leaving 14 bases between them. The CDR3 length is 13 residues. The CDR3 here is CASRGPRSDEQFF. The CDR3 nucleotides read TGTGCCAGCAGAGGACCTAGGTCGGATGAGCAGTTCTTC.

The gene calls are TRBV2 and TRBJ2-5; 9 nucleotides agree with TRBD2. The CDR3 consists of 14 residues. Looked up from germline, CDR1 is SNHLY and CDR2 is FYNNEI. V shed 8 bases, J shed 4 bases, and the junction held 8 bases outside the gene matches. The DNA for the CDR3 is TGTGCCAGCTTGGGCGGGGGGGCCGGAGAGACCCAGTACTTC. Translated, it gives CASLGGGAGETQYF.

V is TRBV7-2 and J is TRBJ2-3, with D unclear. Germline V gives CDR1 SGHTA, CDR2 FQGNSA. The V gene lost 2 bases and the J gene lost 0 bases, with 6 bases spanning the gap. This CDR3 is 14 amino acids long. CDR3 sequence: CASSLQVSTDTQYF. The CDR3 DNA reads as TGTGCCAGCAGCTTACAGGTCAGCACAGATACGCAGTATTTT.

The genes are TRBV15 and TRBJ1-5; no reliable D call. Germline CDR1 reads LNHNV; CDR2 reads YYDKDF (reference sequence). The CDR3 runs to 14 residues. Trimming stripped 4 bases from V and 5 bases from J, with 12 bases between. The CDR3 region has the DNA TGTGCCACCAGCACCTCTGATGGGGATCAGCCCCAGCATTTT. It translates to CATSTSDGDQPQHF. Complete variable domain (other parts from reference TRBV15 and TRBJ1-5): DAMVIQNPRYQVTQFGKPVTLSCSQTLNHNVMYWYQQKSSQAPKLLFHYYDKDFNNEADTPDNFQSRRPNTSFCFLDIRSPGLGDTAMYLCATSTSDGDQPQHFGDGTRLSIL.

This chain joins TRBV11-2 and TRBJ1-2; D is perhaps TRBD1 (5 bases). Germline CDR1 reads SGHAT; CDR2 reads FQNNGV. The CDR3 totals 13 residues. V was clipped by 0 bases and J by 5 bases, with 7 bases between them. In DNA, the CDR3 is TGTGCCAGCAGCTTAGAGGGACTTTATGGCTACACCTTC. Amino acid sequence: CASSLEGLYGYTF.

This rearrangement joins TRBV14 to TRBJ2-5; TRBD1 is a possible D gene (6 bases). This CDR3 is built from 15 residues. The germline V gene has CDR1 SGHDN and CDR2 FVKESK. Trimming left V 5 bases short and J 11 bases short, with 24 bases between. CDR3 DNA: TGTGCCAGCAGCTACCTCAACAGGGATCTGGTCGGGCAGTACTTC. Protein sequence: CASSYLNRDLVGQYF.

With respect to this clone: The junction departs from germline at one end; a sequencing error may be responsible. V usage is TRBV7-8 and J usage is TRBJ1-4; no clear D. The CDR3 loop spans 14 amino acids. Germline-derived CDR1 and CDR2 are SGHVS and FQNEAQ. DNA of the CDR3: TGTGCCAGCAGCTTAGGGGTATCTAATGAAAAACTGCTTTTT. Protein sequence: CASSLGVSNEKLLF. The full variable domain, its missing parts supplied by reference TRBV7-8 and TRBJ1-4, is GAGVSQSPRYKVAKRGQDVALRCDPISGHVSLFWYQQALGQGPEFLTYFQNEAQLDKSGLPSDRFFAERPEGSVSTLKIQRTQQEDSAVYLCASSLGVSNEKLLFGSGTQLSVL.

CDR3: CASSVASGGLETQYF. The CDR3 DNA reads TGTGCCAGCAGCGTAGCTAGCGGGGGGTTGGAGACCCAGTACTTC. The V call is TRBV9, the J call TRBJ2-5; 11 nucleotides align to TRBD2. This CDR3 region has 15 residues. Trimming at V came to 0 bases and at J to 5 bases, leaving 3 bases not matched to a gene. From germline, CDR1 is SGDLS and CDR2 YYNGEE.

The chain recombines TRBV5-1 with TRBJ2-5; no reliable D call. CDR3 length: 16 amino acids. Looked up from germline, CDR1 is SGHRS and CDR2 is YFSETQ. Trimming cost V 1 base and J 1 base, with 14 bases left between them. The CDR3 loop is CASSLSTSAIQETQYF. The CDR3 nucleotides read TGCGCCAGCAGCTTGTCGACATCAGCTATCCAAGAGACCCAGTACTTC.

V is TRBV5-1 and J is TRBJ1-5; D may be TRBD1 (5 bases). CDR3 size: 14 residues. Germline V gene sequence: CDR1 SGHRS, CDR2 YFSETQ. Trimming removed 0 bases from V and 7 bases from J, with 11 bases in between. CDR3 amino acids: CASSLAEAGQPQHF. CDR3 sequence (DNA): TGCGCCAGCAGCTTGGCCGAGGCAGGGCAGCCCCAGCATTTT.

The genes are TRBV2 and TRBJ1-4; no clear D gene. Germline V CDR1 and CDR2: SNHLY, FYNNEI. V was clipped by 3 bases and J by 8 bases, with 7 bases between them. The CDR3 consists of 12 residues. CDR3 nucleotide sequence: TGTGCCAGCAGTGAGCACGACGAAAAACTGTTTTTT. Translating gives CASSEHDEKLFF.

CDR3 coding DNA: TGTGCCAGCAGCTTAACGTTAACGGAGACCCAGTACTTC. Amino acid sequence: CASSLTLTETQYF. The chain employs TRBV7-3 and TRBJ2-5; D ambiguous. The germline V and J ends were trimmed by 0 bases and 5 bases, with 7 bases remaining between them. The V gene's germline CDR1 is SGHTA and CDR2 FQGTGA. This CDR3 is 13 amino acids long.

The rearrangement joins TRBV6-1 to TRBJ1-4; 7 nucleotides align to TRBD1. Germline V lookup: CDR1 MNHNS, CDR2 SASEGT. The V and J ends lost 3 bases and 4 bases, in that order; junction bases with no gene match: 5. The CDR3 has 15 residues. The CDR3 region is CASSDGTANNEKLFF. The CDR3 DNA sequence: TGTGCCAGCAGTGATGGGACAGCTAATAATGAAAAACTGTTTTTT.

The chain uses TRBV5-4 and TRBJ2-6, with a tentative D call TRBD2 (5 bases). The CDR3 totals 15 residues. Trimming shortened V by 0 bases and J by 2 bases, and 6 bases separated the two germline ends. Germline V gene lookup returns CDR1 SGHNT and CDR2 YYREEE (reference sequence). CDR3 in amino acids: CASSLGGAGANVLTF. The CDR3 DNA is TGTGCCAGCAGCTTGGGGGGAGCTGGGGCCAACGTCCTGACTTTC.

The chain recombines TRBV6-5 with TRBJ1-5, with 9 bases fitting TRBD1. The CDR3 is made up of 15 amino acids. V trimming: 6 bases; J trimming: 7 bases; junction bases outside the gene matches: 10. Germline V CDR1 and CDR2: MNHEY, SVGAGI. This chain's CDR3 is CASSKGQGRLQPQHF. The DNA of the CDR3 is TGTGCCAGCAGCAAGGGACAGGGAAGATTACAGCCCCAGCATTTT.

The chain employs TRBV6-1 and TRBJ1-3, with D unresolved. Trimming left V 2 bases short and J 4 bases short, with 9 bases between. Germline V gene lookup returns CDR1 MNHNS and CDR2 SASEGT. The CDR3 has 14 residues. CDR3 protein: CASSEIGRGNTIYF. The CDR3 coding sequence is TGTGCCAGCAGTGAAATTGGCAGGGGAAACACCATATATTTT.

The V and J genes are TRBV25-1 and TRBJ1-1; D remains ambiguous. Trimming took 8 bases from V and 2 from J, leaving 9 bases between them. The CDR3 runs to 12 residues. Germline assignment: CDR1 MGHDK and CDR2 SYGVNS. The CDR3 DNA follows: TGTGCCAGCGAAGAAAATAACACTGAAGCTTTCTTT. It is translated as CASEENNTEAFF.

The chain couples TRBV4-1 to TRBJ1-5; 8 nucleotides align to TRBD1. V lost 4 bases to trimming and J lost 8 bases; unmatched junction nucleotides: 10. The germline gives CDR1 MGHRA, CDR2 YSYEKL. There are 15 residues in the CDR3. CDR3 sequence reads: CASSPGQGNFEPQHF. The CDR3 coding sequence is TGCGCCAGCAGCCCTGGACAGGGTAACTTTGAGCCCCAGCATTTT.

The chain carries TRBV27 and TRBJ1-2; no reliable D call. The CDR3 covers 14 residues. In germline, CDR1 is MNHEY, CDR2 SMNVEV (reference sequence). Trimming pared 4 bases from V and 8 bases from J, leaving 17 bases between. As DNA, the CDR3 is TGTGCCAGCAGTTCGATTTTAAGAGGGAGCGGCTACACCTTC. Translation gives CASSSILRGSGYTF.